One and the same sample provided the 21 T cell receptor beta chains below, sequenced in a study of blood T cells in healthy people across ages. Through a sample-barcoded 5' primer and a J-beta primer mix, a second PCR was run for roughly 6 to 12 cycles. TCRdb re-analysed the 5' RACE reads in MiXCR, keeping a single row per CDR3 protein. The sample holds roughly 700,000 distinct CDR3 sequences, 45% to 50% seen once. Sequencing was done on a sample of blood. The receptors shown here come from a woman aged 60-70 years in good health.

V gene TRBV20-1 combines with J gene TRBJ2-7; D may correspond to TRBD1 or TRBD2 (6 bases each). Germline assignment: CDR1 DFQATT and CDR2 SNEGSKA (reference sequence). The CDR3 loop spans 15 amino acids. The V end lost 8 bases, the J end lost 3 bases, and 23 bases lay between the germline ends. The DNA of the CDR3 is TGCAGTTCAACTGGCCTAGGGGGGATTGACTACGAGCAGTACTTC. This gives the protein CSSTGLGGIDYEQYF.

This clonotype occurred once. The junction shows a germline mismatch at one end, possibly a read error. This chain links TRBV12-3 or TRBV12-4 with TRBJ1-2; the D gene is possibly TRBD1 (5 bases). This CDR3 has 14 amino acids. The CDR3 DNA reads as TGTACCAGCAGCCCGGGGCCGGCCTCGAGGGGCTACACCTTC. Encoded protein: CTSSPGPASRGYTF.

The V call is TRBV6-5, the J call TRBJ2-1; a weak D match, TRBD2 (6 bases). Per the germline V gene, CDR1 is MNHEY and CDR2 is SVGAGI. The V end was cut by 8 bases, the J end by 3 bases, with 20 bases between. The CDR3 runs to 16 residues. The CDR3 region is CASSKRAYSLYNEQFF. The CDR3 bases are TGTGCCAGCTCTAAGCGGGCATACTCGCTCTACAATGAGCAGTTCTTC.

The V and J genes are TRBV5-1 and TRBJ1-1; D unresolved. The V and J ends lost 4 bases and 0 bases respectively, with 10 bases between them. Germline-derived CDR1 and CDR2 are SGHRS and YFSETQ. The CDR3 consists of 14 residues. As DNA, the CDR3 is TGCGCCAGCAGCGTTGACACAATGAACACTGAAGCTTTCTTT. It translates to CASSVDTMNTEAFF. Full variable domain (outside the CDR3, taken from reference TRBV5-1 and TRBJ1-1): KAGVTQTPRYLIKTRGQQVTLSCSPISGHRSVSWYQQTPGQGLQFLFEYFSETQRNKGNFPGRFSGRQFSNSRSEMNVSTLELGDSALYLCASSVDTMNTEAFFGQGTRLTVV.

The rearrangement uses TRBV7-2 and TRBJ2-7; 9 bases match TRBD2. CDR1 and CDR2 (germline): SGHTA, FQGNSA. V lost 2 bases to trimming and J lost 7 bases; unmatched junction nucleotides: 6. The CDR3 has 14 residues. In DNA, the CDR3 is TGTGCCAGCAGCTTATTGCTAGCGGGAATTGAGCAGTACTTC. This codes for CASSLLLAGIEQYF.

This sequence joins TRBV15 and TRBJ2-5; TRBD2 agrees at 11 bases. V lost 1 base to trimming and J lost 2 bases; unmatched junction nucleotides: 3. The CDR3 contains 16 residues. CDR1 and CDR2 (germline): LNHNV, YYDKDF (reference sequence). CDR3 DNA sequence: TGTGCCACCAGCAGAGCTCTAGCGGGAGGACAAGAGACCCAGTACTTC. This encodes CATSRALAGGQETQYF.

The CDR3 nucleotides read TGCAGTGCTAGAGACGGACGCTACGAGCAGTACTTC. It specifies CSARDGRYEQYF. This chain links TRBV20-1 with TRBJ2-7; D is undetermined. The V end was cut by 0 bases, the J end by 3 bases, with 6 bases between. CDR3 length equals 12 residues. Germline V gives CDR1 DFQATT, CDR2 SNEGSKA (reference sequence).

This sequence joins TRBV2 and TRBJ2-7, with TRBD1 identical over 11 bases. The CDR3 extends over 12 amino acids. The junction had 5 bases not matched to a gene; V was cut back by 4 bases and J by 12 bases. From germline, CDR1 is SNHLY and CDR2 FYNNEI. Here the CDR3 reads CASSVGTGGPYF. DNA of the CDR3: TGTGCCAGCAGTGTGGGGACAGGGGGTCCGTACTTC.

Points on this clonotype: One junction end disagrees with the germline gene, perhaps due to a read error. The gene calls are TRBV20-1 and TRBJ2-3; TRBD2 matches 8 bases. The germline V gene encodes CDR1 DFQATT and CDR2 SNEGSKA (reference sequence). The CDR3 sequence is 15 residues long. CDR3 protein: CSARAGRAGTGTQYF. The CDR3 DNA reads TGCAGTGCTAGAGCCGGGAGGGCCGGCACAGGTACGCAGTATTTT.

The chain links TRBV9 to TRBJ1-2, with unresolved D. The CDR3 runs 12 residues. Trimming removed 3 bases at V and 12 bases at J, with 15 bases between. Germline CDR1 reads SGDLS; CDR2 reads YYNGEE. The CDR3 DNA follows: TGTGCCAGCAGCGCCGGAGGAGGAGCCCACACCTTC. Protein sequence: CASSAGGGAHTF. Filled out from reference TRBV9 and TRBJ1-2, the complete variable domain reads DSGVTQTPKHLITATGQRVTLRCSPRSGDLSVYWYQQSLDQGLQFLIQYYNGEERAKGNILERFSAQQFPDLHSELNLSSLELGDSALYFCASSAGGGAHTFGSGTRLTVV.

J is TRBJ1-1 and V is TRBV20-1, with D possibly being TRBD1 (5 bases). The length of the CDR3 is 15 residues. Germline V gene data show CDR1 as DFQATT and CDR2 as SNEGSKA (reference sequence). Trimming stripped 0 bases from V and 0 bases from J, with 11 bases between. The CDR3 region is CSARDPGPMNTEAFF. DNA for the CDR3: TGCAGTGCTAGAGATCCGGGACCCATGAACACTGAAGCTTTCTTT.

The V gene is TRBV6-1, the J gene TRBJ2-1; D gene ambiguous. CDR1 is MNHNS, CDR2 SASEGT, per germline. Trimming shortened V by 7 bases and J by 0 bases, and 16 bases separated the two germline ends. CDR3 length: 16 amino acids. Here the CDR3 DNA reads TGTGCCAGCATTCATTCCCCCGGGTCCTCCTACAATGAGCAGTTCTTC. This encodes CASIHSPGSSYNEQFF.

This clonotype has just a few counts. The chain recombines TRBV4-3 with TRBJ2-7; 11 nucleotides match TRBD2. The germline CDR1 and CDR2 sequences are LGHNA and YSLEER. The CDR3 contains 15 residues. V lost 3 bases, J lost 2 bases, and 3 bases stayed unmatched. The CDR3 spells CASSHGTSGTYEQYF. The CDR3 DNA reads as TGCGCCAGCAGCCATGGGACTAGCGGTACCTACGAGCAGTACTTC.

The J gene is TRBJ2-2, the V gene TRBV11-1, with 7 bases lining up with TRBD1. Losses at the gene ends were 5 bases for V and 5 bases for J; bases not matched to a gene: 8. Germline values: CDR1 SGHAT, CDR2 FQDESV (reference sequence). The CDR3 runs 15 residues. CDR3 coding DNA: TGTGCCAGCAGCAATCGGGACAGATTTACCGGGGAGCTGTTTTTT. It translates to CASSNRDRFTGELFF.

The V call is TRBV12-3 or TRBV12-4, the J call TRBJ2-7; D possibly corresponds to TRBD1 (6 bases). V lost 5 bases and J 2 bases, leaving 16 bases between the germline ends. The CDR3 totals 15 residues. The CDR3 region is CASSLRVGAAYEQYF. The CDR3 DNA follows: TGTGCCAGCAGTCTAAGGGTGGGGGCTGCCTACGAGCAGTACTTC.

The V gene is TRBV20-1, the J gene TRBJ1-2, with D hard to call. Deletions cut 1 base from V and 0 bases from J, with 3 bases between. This CDR3 comprises 12 residues. Germline V gene sequence: CDR1 DFQATT, CDR2 SNEGSKA (reference sequence). CDR3 sequence reads: CSARGTNYGYTF. CDR3 DNA sequence: TGCAGTGCTAGAGGGACTAACTATGGCTACACCTTC.

This clonotype has a handful of counts. The V and J genes are TRBV7-9 and TRBJ2-7; 10 bases fit TRBD1. This CDR3 comprises 15 residues. Germline trimming cut 4 bases from V and 2 bases from J; bases unmatched to any gene: 5. The germline CDR1 and CDR2 sequences are SEHNR and FQNEAQ (reference sequence). CDR3 sequence reads: CASSSTGQGTYEQYF. The DNA of the CDR3 is TGTGCCAGCAGCTCCACGGGACAGGGGACCTACGAGCAGTACTTC.

In this sample, this clonotype turned up once. The chain is built from TRBV29-1 and TRBJ1-1; D possibly corresponds to TRBD1 (6 bases). The CDR3 length is 16 residues. Germline V gene lookup returns CDR1 SQVTM and CDR2 ANQGSEA. Trimming took 8 bases from V and 1 from J, leaving 23 bases between them. DNA of the CDR3: TGCAGCCCTCCATTGGGGGGGGCGCCGGGGAACACTGAAGCTTTCTTT. Translated, it gives CSPPLGGAPGNTEAFF.

This clonotype appeared once. This chain uses TRBV7-6 with TRBJ2-4, with D perhaps TRBD2 (6 bases). The J call may be in error: the DNA end matches TRBJ2-7 better. The V gene's germline CDR1 is SGHVS and CDR2 FNYEAQ. The CDR3 runs to 14 residues. The CDR3 nucleotides read TGTGCCAGCTGCCAGGCGCGGGGAGGCAGCGAGCAGTACTTC. It yields the protein CASCQARGGSEQYF.

This chain links TRBV6-2 or TRBV6-3 with TRBJ2-1, with TRBD2 matching 7 bases. The length of the CDR3 is 16 residues. The J segment lost 7 bases and the V segment lost 1 base, leaving 10 bases of the junction unmatched. In germline, CDR1 is MNHEY, CDR2 SVGEGT. The CDR3 coding sequence is TGTGCCAGCAGTTACTGGACTGGCGGGAGAAAGAATGAGCAGTTCTTC. Its protein product is CASSYWTGGRKNEQFF.

This clonotype was recorded at least ten times. The gene calls are TRBV29-1 and TRBJ2-3; 7 positions agree with TRBD2. Trimming took 5 bases from V and 2 from J; bases not matched to a gene: 10. Germline lookup yields CDR1 SQVTM and CDR2 ANQGSEA. CDR3 length: 15 residues. CDR3 amino acids: CSVRPGLDPTDTQYF. Written as DNA, the CDR3 is TGCAGCGTTAGGCCCGGACTAGACCCCACAGATACGCAGTATTTT.